This entry lists 26 T cell receptor beta chains sequenced from one sample in a study of cytomegalovirus exposure and HLA in healthy donors. The PCR was carried out with 60 Vbeta primers and 13 Jbeta primers. This table comes from immunoSEQ multiplex PCR, and its TCRdb copy is limited to in-frame clones, with some not included. Of approximately 150,000 clones in the sample, over 80% were seen once. The material sequenced was PBMCs. The receptors were gathered from a man in his fifties or sixties in good health and CMV-seropositive.

V usage is TRBV5-1 and J usage is TRBJ2-7, with D unclear. The length of the CDR3 is 13 residues. CDR1 is SGHRS, CDR2 YFSETQ, per germline. The ends were cut back, 2 bases at V and 2 bases at J, with 8 bases in the middle. The CDR3 DNA sequence: TGCGCCAGCAGCTTCGACACCACCTACGAGCAGTACTTC. Translated, it gives CASSFDTTYEQYF.

J is TRBJ1-2 and V is TRBV14, with 8 bases aligning to TRBD1. Germline V gene lookup returns CDR1 SGHDN and CDR2 FVKESK. After removal of 2 bases from V and 11 bases from J, the junction contained 7 bases not matched to a gene. This CDR3 contains 13 residues. The CDR3 here is CASSQRQGAGYTF. Here the CDR3 DNA reads TGTGCCAGCAGCCAACGCCAGGGGGCTGGGTACACCTTC. Using reference TRBV14 and TRBJ1-2 for the parts outside the CDR3, the full variable domain is EAGVTQFPSHSVIEKGQTVTLRCDPISGHDNLYWYRRVMGKEIKFLLHFVKESKQDESGMPNNRFLAERTGGTYSTLKVQPAELEDSGVYFCASSQRQGAGYTFGSGTRLTVV.

In its sample, this clone was seen once. This CDR3 is also generated by other DNA sequences in the sample. The rearrangement links TRBV2 to TRBJ2-1; 7 bases line up with TRBD2. After removal of 2 bases from V and 12 bases from J, the junction contained 7 bases not matched to a gene. This CDR3 region has 13 residues. Germline V gives CDR1 SNHLY, CDR2 FYNNEI. CDR3 bases: TGTGCCAGCAGTGAATGGCGGGAGACCCCGCAGTTCTTC. Translating it yields CASSEWRETPQFF.

The V gene is TRBV11-2, the J gene TRBJ2-2; possible D gene TRBD1, 5 bases. Trimming removed 6 bases at V and 1 base at J, with 9 bases between. The CDR3 length is 14 residues. In germline, CDR1 is SGHAT, CDR2 FQNNGV. The DNA for the CDR3 is TGTGCCAGCAGAGACCAGGGGAACACCGGGGAGCTGTTTTTT. Protein: CASRDQGNTGELFF.

This clone came up once. V usage is TRBV19 and J usage is TRBJ1-4, with TRBD1 identical over 8 bases. Per germline, CDR1 LNHDA and CDR2 SQIVND (reference sequence). The CDR3 runs to 15 residues. V lost 4 bases, J lost 8 bases, and 9 bases stayed unmatched. This CDR3 reads CASSRSTGVGEKLFF. DNA for the CDR3: TGTGCCAGTAGTAGATCGACAGGGGTTGGAGAAAAACTGTTTTTT.

The chain has TRBV4-3 and TRBJ2-1; D is uncertain. CDR1 is LGHNA, CDR2 YSLEER, per germline. V dropped 1 base and J dropped 9 bases, with 13 bases sitting between them. This CDR3 spans 14 amino acids. The CDR3 nucleotides read TGCGCCAGCAGCCAAGCGGTAGAGGCTGGTGAGCAGTTCTTC. The encoded protein is CASSQAVEAGEQFF.

The rearrangement links TRBV7-2 to TRBJ2-2; 7 nucleotides match TRBD1. Germline values: CDR1 SGHTA, CDR2 FQGNSA. The CDR3 length is 15 residues. The V and J ends lost 5 bases and 0 bases, in that order; junction bases with no gene match: 3. The CDR3 here is CASSTGQTNTGELFF. CDR3 sequence (DNA): TGTGCCAGCAGCACGGGACAGACGAACACCGGGGAGCTGTTTTTT.

This clone is a singleton in its sample. This chain uses TRBV6-5 with TRBJ2-7, with D possibly being TRBD2 (5 bases). With 5 bases removed from V and 4 bases from J, the gap between germline ends came to 9 bases. Looked up from germline, CDR1 is MNHEY and CDR2 is SVGAGI. The CDR3 loop spans 12 amino acids. The CDR3 protein is CASSEGSYEQYF. The CDR3, as DNA: TGTGCCAGCAGTGAAGGGAGTTACGAGCAGTACTTC.

This chain connects TRBV5-1 to TRBJ1-4, with 7 bases matching TRBD1. The CDR3 has 15 residues. The junction had 2 bases not matched to a gene; V was cut back by 3 bases and J by 0 bases. The germline gives CDR1 SGHRS, CDR2 YFSETQ. The CDR3 coding sequence is TGCGCCAGCAGCTGGACAGGTGCAACTAATGAAAAACTGTTTTTT. Amino acids: CASSWTGATNEKLFF. The entire variable domain, with the rest obtained from reference TRBV5-1 and TRBJ1-4, is as follows: KAGVTQTPRYLIKTRGQQVTLSCSPISGHRSVSWYQQTPGQGLQFLFEYFSETQRNKGNFPGRFSGRQFSNSRSEMNVSTLELGDSALYLCASSWTGATNEKLFFGSGTQLSVL.

The chain carries TRBV5-1 and TRBJ1-1; D possibly corresponds to TRBD1 (5 bases). Germline V CDR1 and CDR2: SGHRS, YFSETQ. The CDR3 length is 16 residues. V lost 3 bases and J 0 bases, leaving 15 bases between the germline ends. The CDR3 region has the DNA TGCGCCAGCAGCTATCCCCGGGGGGGTGTGAACACTGAAGCTTTCTTT. It is translated as CASSYPRGGVNTEAFF.

This clone was seen more than once but under ten times. This chain links TRBV7-6 with TRBJ2-3; 11 nucleotides line up with TRBD2. After removal of 8 bases from V and 5 bases from J, the junction contained 9 bases not matched to a gene. This CDR3 spans 15 amino acids. Germline V CDR1 and CDR2: SGHVS, FNYEAQ. The CDR3 sequence: CASRGSGRAGDTQYF. CDR3 nucleotide sequence: TGTGCCAGCCGAGGTAGCGGGAGGGCCGGAGATACGCAGTATTTT.

This chain uses TRBV7-9 with TRBJ1-2; maybe TRBD1 (5 bases). The V and J ends lost 5 bases and 2 bases respectively, with 15 bases between them. From germline, CDR1 is SEHNR and CDR2 FQNEAQ (reference sequence). This CDR3 is 15 amino acids long. The CDR3 nucleotides are TGTGCCAGCAGCCAGACGTACAGGAAGAACTATGGCTACACCTTC. Its protein is CASSQTYRKNYGYTF.

The V and J genes are TRBV14 and TRBJ2-6, with 7 bases that match TRBD1. Germline lookup yields CDR1 SGHDN and CDR2 FVKESK. V shed 2 bases, J shed 0 bases, and the junction held 7 bases outside the gene matches. The CDR3 consists of 18 residues. CDR3 loop: CASSQPGQPRSGANVLTF. The CDR3 bases are TGTGCCAGCAGCCAACCGGGACAGCCCCGCTCTGGGGCCAACGTCCTGACTTTC.

V and J are TRBV6-6 and TRBJ1-1; 10 bases fit TRBD1. The CDR3 runs to 13 residues. Losses at the gene ends were 8 bases for V and 5 bases for J; bases not matched to a gene: 5. Germline CDR1 is MNHNY and CDR2 is SVGAGI (reference sequence). CDR3 protein: CASGTGAGTEAFF. For the CDR3, the DNA is TGTGCCAGCGGGACAGGGGCCGGGACTGAAGCTTTCTTT.

V usage is TRBV19 and J usage is TRBJ1-4, with D possibly being TRBD1 (5 bases). The V gene lost 5 bases and the J gene lost 7 bases, with 11 bases spanning the gap. The CDR3 consists of 13 residues. The V gene's germline CDR1 is LNHDA and CDR2 SQIVND (reference sequence). CDR3 residues: CASSPGMGEKLFF. The CDR3 DNA reads as TGTGCCAGTAGTCCAGGGATGGGTGAAAAACTGTTTTTT.

The chain has TRBV27 and TRBJ2-7; the match to TRBD1 covers 8 bases. After removal of 6 bases from V and 2 bases from J, the junction contained 15 bases not matched to a gene. The CDR3 is 17 residues long. Germline loops: CDR1 MNHEY, CDR2 SMNVEV (reference sequence). CDR3 sequence reads: CASRLTFAGTGPYEQYF. Here the CDR3 DNA reads TGTGCCAGCAGACTTACCTTTGCCGGGACAGGACCCTACGAGCAGTACTTC.

This chain links TRBV7-8 with TRBJ2-1; maybe TRBD2 (6 bases). Trimming took off 5 bases at V and 5 bases at J, with 19 bases between the two ends. CDR1 SGHVS and CDR2 FQNEAQ come from the germline V gene. CDR3 length: 16 residues. The CDR3 DNA reads TGTGCCAGCAGCCTGACCGGGACTCGGTGGCACAATGAGCAGTTCTTC. This codes for CASSLTGTRWHNEQFF.

The chain uses TRBV7-9 and TRBJ2-7, with TRBD1 as a possible D gene (7 bases). CDR1 and CDR2 (germline): SEHNR, FQNEAQ (reference sequence). The CDR3 is 18 residues long. V gave up 0 bases and J gave up 3 bases, with 21 bases separating them. The CDR3, as DNA: TGTGCCAGCAGCTTAGCACGGATTGGGCGGGACAGAGACTACGAGCAGTACTTC. Its translation is CASSLARIGRDRDYEQYF.

This clone is a singleton in its sample. Here the CDR3 DNA reads TGTGCCACCAGCAGTGGAGTTGGCACTGAAGCTTTCTTT. It translates to CATSSGVGTEAFF. This sequence joins TRBV15 and TRBJ1-1, with unresolved D. The CDR3 consists of 13 residues. Trimming left V 3 bases short and J 4 bases short, with 9 bases between. Looked up from germline, CDR1 is LNHNV and CDR2 is YYDKDF (reference sequence).

The genes are TRBV18 and TRBJ1-4; D is possibly TRBD1 (6 bases). CDR3 length: 14 amino acids. CDR1 is KGHSH, CDR2 LQKENI, per germline. The V and J ends lost 3 bases and 8 bases respectively, with 13 bases between them. CDR3 bases: TGTGCCAGCTCACCGGGGGCGAATAGGGAAAAACTGTTTTTT. Protein: CASSPGANREKLFF.

V gene TRBV6-1 combines with J gene TRBJ1-1; D remains unclear. CDR3 size: 13 residues. Trimming removed 4 bases from V and 6 bases from J, with 12 bases in between. CDR1 is MNHNS, CDR2 SASEGT, per germline. The CDR3 region has the DNA TGTGCCAGCAGTGTTACGGGGTCCGCTGAAGCTTTCTTT. This codes for CASSVTGSAEAFF.

The chain joins TRBV5-5 to TRBJ2-5; the match to TRBD1 covers 9 bases. Germline V gene sequence: CDR1 SGHKS, CDR2 YYEKEE (reference sequence). CDR3 length equals 15 residues. Trimming at V came to 4 bases and at J to 4 bases, leaving 8 bases not matched to a gene. The CDR3, as DNA: TGTGCCAGCAGCAAGACAGGGGGGTTGGGAGAGACCCAGTACTTC. It encodes CASSKTGGLGETQYF.

This clone has only one observation. The chain is built from TRBV5-8 and TRBJ2-5, with D perhaps matching TRBD1 (6 bases). CDR3 size: 16 residues. V lost 0 bases to trimming and J lost 5 bases, with 17 bases between them. Germline V CDR1 and CDR2: SGHTS, YDEGEE. The CDR3 loop is CASSLGTDSRKETQYF. The CDR3 coding sequence is TGTGCCAGCAGCTTGGGGACGGACAGCCGAAAGGAGACCCAGTACTTC. The complete variable domain, with remaining parts taken from reference TRBV5-8 and TRBJ2-5, reads EAGVTQSPTHLIKTRGQQATLRCSPISGHTSVYWYQQALGLGLQFLLWYDEGEERNRGNFPPRFSGRQFPNYSSELNVNALELEDSALYLCASSLGTDSRKETQYFGPGTRLLVL.

The rearrangement uses TRBV28 and TRBJ2-1; TRBD2 aligns across 14 bases. In germline, CDR1 is MDHEN, CDR2 SYDVKM. The CDR3 is made up of 21 amino acids. V lost 2 bases to trimming and J lost 2 bases; unmatched junction nucleotides: 14. CDR3 bases: TGTGCCAGCAGTTTACGAACCGGACTAGCGGGGGGCCTCGCGACCTACAATGAGCAGTTCTTC. Translating gives CASSLRTGLAGGLATYNEQFF. Drawing the rest from reference TRBV28 and TRBJ2-1, the complete variable domain is DVKVTQSSRYLVKRTGEKVFLECVQDMDHENMFWYRQDPGLGLRLIYFSYDVKMKEKGDIPEGYSVSREKKERFSLILESASTNQTSMYLCASSLRTGLAGGLATYNEQFFGPGTRLTVL.

J is TRBJ2-5 and V is TRBV5-4, with 10 bases fitting TRBD2. Looked up from germline, CDR1 is SGHNT and CDR2 is YYREEE (reference sequence). This CDR3 is built from 15 residues. V lost 1 base and J lost 5; bases outside the gene matches: 5. CDR3 bases: TGTGCCAGCAGCTTGCCAGCGGGAGGGCTGGAGACCCAGTACTTC. Protein sequence: CASSLPAGGLETQYF.

This chain connects TRBV9 to TRBJ2-3, with a weak D call TRBD2 (7 bases). Germline-derived CDR1 and CDR2 are SGDLS and YYNGEE. Between the trimmed V and J ends, which lost 5 bases and 2 bases, there was a span of 12 bases. This CDR3 has 14 residues. CDR3 nucleotide sequence: TGTGCCAGCAGTAAAGGGGGGGCCACAGATACGCAGTATTTT. The encoded protein is CASSKGGATDTQYF.